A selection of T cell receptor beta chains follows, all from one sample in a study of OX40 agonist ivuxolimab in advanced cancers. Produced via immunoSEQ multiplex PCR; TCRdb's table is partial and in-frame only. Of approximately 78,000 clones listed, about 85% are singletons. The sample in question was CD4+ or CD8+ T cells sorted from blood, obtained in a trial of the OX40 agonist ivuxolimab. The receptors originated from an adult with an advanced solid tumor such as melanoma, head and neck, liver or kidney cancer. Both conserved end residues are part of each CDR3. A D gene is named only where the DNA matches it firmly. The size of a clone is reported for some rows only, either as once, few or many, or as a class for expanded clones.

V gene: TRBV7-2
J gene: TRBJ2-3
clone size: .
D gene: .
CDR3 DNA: TGTGCCAGCAGCTTTCCCCTGGGGGGACAGCAATTCACAGATACGCAGTATTTT
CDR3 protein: CASSFPLGGQQFTDTQYF

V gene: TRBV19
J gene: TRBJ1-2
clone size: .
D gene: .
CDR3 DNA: TGTGCCAGTAGTACCACGGACAATAACTATGGCTACACCTTC
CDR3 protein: CASSTTDNNYGYTF

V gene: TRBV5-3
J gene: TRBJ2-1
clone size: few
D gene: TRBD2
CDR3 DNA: TGTGCCAGAAGCTTGGTTGCTAGCGGAACCTACAATGAGCAGTTCTTC
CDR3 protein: CARSLVASGTYNEQFF

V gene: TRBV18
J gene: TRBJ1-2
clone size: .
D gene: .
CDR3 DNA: TGTGCCAGCTCACCAGGGGTGTGGAGCTATGGCTACACCTTC
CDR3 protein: CASSPGVWSYGYTF

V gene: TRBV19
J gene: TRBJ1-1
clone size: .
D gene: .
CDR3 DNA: TGTGCCAGTAGTATGAGGGGAGGGCCCACTGAAGCTTTCTTT
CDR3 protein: CASSMRGGPTEAFF

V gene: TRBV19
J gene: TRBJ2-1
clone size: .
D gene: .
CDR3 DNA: TGTGCCAGTAGTCGACGGACAGAGTACAATGAGCAGTTCTTC
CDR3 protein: CASSRRTEYNEQFF

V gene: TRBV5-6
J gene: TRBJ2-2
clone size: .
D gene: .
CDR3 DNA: TGTGCCAGCAGCTTGGGACAGGCTGCGGGCGGGGAGCTGTTTTTT
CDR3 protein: CASSLGQAAGGELFF

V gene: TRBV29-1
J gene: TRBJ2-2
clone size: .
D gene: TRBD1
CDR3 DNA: TGCAGCGTCGGGACAGGGGGGACCGGGGAGCTGTTTTTT
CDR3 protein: CSVGTGGTGELFF

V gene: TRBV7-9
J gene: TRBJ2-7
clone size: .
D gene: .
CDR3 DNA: TGTGCCAGCGCCGCGACAGTCTACGAGCAGTACTTC
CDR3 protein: CASAATVYEQYF

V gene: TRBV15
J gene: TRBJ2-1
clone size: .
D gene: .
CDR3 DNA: TGTGCCACCAGCAGGGATCAACCGGGACTTGACAATGAGCAGTTCTTC
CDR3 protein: CATSRDQPGLDNEQFF